Listed below are T cell receptor beta chains from one sample, sequenced in a study of human T cells and chemical hapten exposure. TCRdb itself ran the RACE reads through MiXCR, one entry per CDR3 protein. The table has under 450,000 distinct CDR3 sequences, 4% to 5.5% seen once. The material sequenced was whole blood, taken in connection with sensitization to the hapten diphenylcyclopropenone (DPC). The receptors were sampled from a woman between 50 and 59 years old with alopecia areata. Some clones in this sample may be carry-over from other donors' samples. CDR3s include the opening cysteine and the closing phenylalanine or tryptophan. Fields, in order: V gene, clone size, D gene, J gene, CDR3 DNA, CDR3 protein. The D gene is left open where the match is weak. Part of the rows lack a size; the others show once, few, many or a class for expanded clones.

V: TRBV5-1
size: NA
D: TRBD2
J: TRBJ2-1
DNA: TGCGCCAGCAGCTCTAGCGGGGGTCAGTACAATGAGCAGTTCTTC
CDR3: CASSSSGGQYNEQFF

V: TRBV3-1
size: many
D: TRBD2
J: TRBJ2-3
DNA: TGTGCCAGCAGCCAAGATCCCCCTAGCGGGGGCAGCACAGATACGCAGTATTTT
CDR3: CASSQDPPSGGSTDTQYF

V: TRBV4-3
size: few
D: NA
J: TRBJ2-3
DNA: TGCGCCAGCAGCCAAGGGGTAACTACTGACACAGATACGCAGTATTTT
CDR3: CASSQGVTTDTDTQYF

V: TRBV7-6
size: NA
D: TRBD2
J: TRBJ2-3
DNA: TGTGCCAGCAGCGCCACTAGCGGGAGGGCCACAGATACGCAGTATTTT
CDR3: CASSATSGRATDTQYF

V: TRBV5-5
size: few
D: NA
J: TRBJ2-7
DNA: TGTGCCAGCAGCTTGCAGGGGCCCAGCTCCTACGAGCAGTACTTC
CDR3: CASSLQGPSSYEQYF

V: TRBV14
size: NA
D: NA
J: TRBJ2-7
DNA: TGTGCCAGCAGCCCCCGGGCCGGCAGCAAAAGCTCCTACGAGCAGTACTTC
CDR3: CASSPRAGSKSSYEQYF

V: TRBV29-1
size: many
D: NA
J: TRBJ2-3
DNA: TGCAGCGTTGAAGATCCTGAGGGCACAGATACGCAGTATTTT
CDR3: CSVEDPEGTDTQYF

V: TRBV27
size: few
D: NA
J: TRBJ2-3
DNA: TGTGCCAGCACTCAACTGGGGCGCTCTAGCACAGATACGCAGTATTTT
CDR3: CASTQLGRSSTDTQYF

V: TRBV9
size: NA
D: TRBD2
J: TRBJ2-3
DNA: TGTGCCAGCAGCTTTGATAGCGGGGCAGTGGTGAATACGCAGTATTTT
CDR3: CASSFDSGAVVNTQYF

V: TRBV10-3
size: few
D: TRBD2
J: TRBJ2-3
DNA: TGTGCCATCAGTGAAGCCGGAGCGGGGAGACTAGATACGCAGTATTTT
CDR3: CAISEAGAGRLDTQYF

V: TRBV9
size: many
D: NA
J: TRBJ1-6
DNA: TGTGCCAGCAGCGTAGTTCCGGGCACCAATTCACCCCTCCACTTT
CDR3: CASSVVPGTNSPLHF

V: TRBV7-2
size: many
D: NA
J: TRBJ2-5
DNA: TGTGCCAGCAGCTTAGTAGGGGGAGGTCCCCCTTTGCAAGAGACCCAGTACTTC
CDR3: CASSLVGGGPPLQETQYF

V: TRBV21-1
size: NA
D: NA
J: TRBJ2-4
DNA: TGTGCCAGCAGCACTCGCCTACTACGGATTCAGTACTTC
CDR3: CASSTRLLRIQYF

V: TRBV5-1
size: few
D: TRBD2
J: TRBJ2-1
DNA: TGCGCCAGCAGCTCACTTAAGCTAGCGGGACCCGCAGATGAGCAGTTCTTC
CDR3: CASSSLKLAGPADEQFF

V: TRBV20-1
size: many
D: NA
J: TRBJ1-5
DNA: TGCAGTGCTCGGACAGGCAATCAGCCCCAGCATTTT
CDR3: CSARTGNQPQHF

V: TRBV6-2/TRBV6-3
size: NA
D: NA
J: TRBJ1-5
DNA: TGTGCCAGCAGTAACTCTACTCGGCGGTCTAGCAATCAGCCCCAGCATTTT
CDR3: CASSNSTRRSSNQPQHF

V: TRBV7-6
size: few
D: TRBD1
J: TRBJ2-2
DNA: TGTGCCAGCAGCCGGGACAGGGGGCTGGTCGGGGAGCTGTTTTTT
CDR3: CASSRDRGLVGELFF

V: TRBV7-3
size: few
D: TRBD1
J: TRBJ2-3
DNA: TGTGCCAGCAGCTTAACCGGGACAGGCGCAGATACGCAGTATTTT
CDR3: CASSLTGTGADTQYF

V: TRBV5-1
size: NA
D: NA
J: TRBJ1-3
DNA: TGCGCCAGCAGCTTGGGTGTCGATCTCTCTGGAAACACCATATATTTT
CDR3: CASSLGVDLSGNTIYF

V: TRBV9
size: NA
D: NA
J: TRBJ1-1
DNA: TGTGCCAGCAGCGTAGGAGAACGGATGAACACTGAAGCTTTCTTT
CDR3: CASSVGERMNTEAFF

V: TRBV12-3/TRBV12-4
size: few
D: TRBD1
J: TRBJ2-7
DNA: TGTGCCAGCAGTTTCGGACAGGCAAAGGGATACTTC
CDR3: CASSFGQAKGYF

V: TRBV2
size: few
D: TRBD1
J: TRBJ1-4
DNA: TGTGCCAGCAGAATCCGACAGGGAACTAATGAAAAACTGTTTTTT
CDR3: CASRIRQGTNEKLFF

V: TRBV4-2
size: few
D: NA
J: TRBJ1-5
DNA: TGTGCCAGCAGCCAGGGGCACTATAGCAATCAGCCCCAGCATTTT
CDR3: CASSQGHYSNQPQHF

V: TRBV6-6
size: many
D: NA
J: TRBJ1-2
DNA: TGTGCCAGCAGTTACTCTGGCCTTTTCGGGTACACCTTC
CDR3: CASSYSGLFGYTF

V: TRBV18
size: few
D: NA
J: TRBJ1-1
DNA: TGTGCCAGCTCACCACGTGAAGGGGACACTGAAGCTTTCTTT
CDR3: CASSPREGDTEAFF

V: TRBV20-1
size: NA
D: TRBD1
J: TRBJ2-1
DNA: TGCAGTGCTACTATCCGACAGGGGACGTTCTTC
CDR3: CSATIRQGTFF

V: TRBV4-1
size: NA
D: TRBD2
J: TRBJ2-1
DNA: TGCGCCAGCAGCCAAGAAGGTAGCGGGGGTCTTAGCAATGAGCAGTTCTTC
CDR3: CASSQEGSGGLSNEQFF

V: TRBV12-3/TRBV12-4
size: NA
D: NA
J: TRBJ1-2
DNA: TGTGCCAGCAGTTTCGAAGACAGTGTGATTTATGGCTACACCTTC
CDR3: CASSFEDSVIYGYTF

V: TRBV7-8
size: NA
D: TRBD1
J: TRBJ2-1
DNA: TGTGCCAGCAGCCCGAGCTCGGGACAGGCATACAATGAGCAGTTCTTC
CDR3: CASSPSSGQAYNEQFF

V: TRBV4-3
size: many
D: TRBD2
J: TRBJ2-1
DNA: TGCGCCAGCAGCCAGAGTAGCGGGATCGGCGAGCAGTTCTTC
CDR3: CASSQSSGIGEQFF

V: TRBV5-6
size: NA
D: NA
J: TRBJ1-4
DNA: TGTGCCAGCAGCCAAATTCCCGCTGAAAAACTGTTTTTT
CDR3: CASSQIPAEKLFF

V: TRBV20-1
size: many
D: TRBD1
J: TRBJ1-1
DNA: TGCAGTGCTAGAGATTGGGGACAGGGTTGGGGTGAAGCTTTCTTT
CDR3: CSARDWGQGWGEAFF

V: TRBV19
size: many
D: TRBD1
J: TRBJ1-5
DNA: TGTGCCAGTAGTATGGGACAGAATCAGCCCCAGCATTTT
CDR3: CASSMGQNQPQHF

V: TRBV9
size: NA
D: TRBD1
J: TRBJ2-5
DNA: TGTGCCAGCAGCTCGACAGGGGGCTGGGAGACCCAGTACTTC
CDR3: CASSSTGGWETQYF

V: TRBV29-1
size: NA
D: NA
J: TRBJ1-3
DNA: TGCAGCGTTGTTGCGGATCTCTCTGGAAACACCATATATTTT
CDR3: CSVVADLSGNTIYF

V: TRBV7-9
size: NA
D: TRBD1
J: TRBJ2-7
DNA: TGTGCCAGCAGCCCCATGGACAGGGTCGAGCAGTACTTC
CDR3: CASSPMDRVEQYF

V: TRBV7-9
size: many
D: NA
J: TRBJ2-5
DNA: TGTGCCAGCAGCTTTGGGACTGGGGGCCAAGAGACCCAGTACTTC
CDR3: CASSFGTGGQETQYF

V: TRBV14
size: many
D: TRBD2
J: TRBJ2-1
DNA: TGTGCCAGCAGCCTAGGACTAGCGGGAGCAGCGGGAGATGAGCAGTTCTTC
CDR3: CASSLGLAGAAGDEQFF

V: TRBV12-3/TRBV12-4
size: many
D: TRBD1
J: TRBJ1-1
DNA: TGTGCCAGCAGTTTCGGGGACAGGGTGGGCACTGAAGCTTTCTTT
CDR3: CASSFGDRVGTEAFF

V: TRBV7-2
size: many
D: TRBD1
J: TRBJ2-5
DNA: TGTGCCAGCAGCCGAAGGACAGGGGGCCAAGAGACCCAGTACTTC
CDR3: CASSRRTGGQETQYF

V: TRBV6-6
size: few
D: NA
J: TRBJ2-5
DNA: TGTGCCAGCAGTTACTCAATTGGCAAGGAAAAGGGCGGCCAGTACTTC
CDR3: CASSYSIGKEKGGQYF

V: TRBV4-1
size: many
D: NA
J: TRBJ2-7
DNA: TGCGCCAGCAGCCAAGAAAACGGGGAAGCCTACGAGCAGTACTTC
CDR3: CASSQENGEAYEQYF

V: TRBV9
size: many
D: TRBD1
J: TRBJ1-5
DNA: TGTGCCAGCAGTCCCCGGGACAGGGTGGGTCAGCCCCAGCATTTT
CDR3: CASSPRDRVGQPQHF

V: TRBV25-1
size: many
D: NA
J: TRBJ1-5
DNA: TGTGCCAGCAGCAATACAGTTCTGCCCACCCCACGGAGGCGCAATCAGCCCCAGCATTTT
CDR3: CASSNTVLPTPRRRNQPQHF

V: TRBV7-2
size: many
D: NA
J: TRBJ2-5
DNA: TGTGCCAGCAGCCCCCTAAACCAGCCAAAGAAAGAGACCCAGTACTTC
CDR3: CASSPLNQPKKETQYF

V: TRBV15
size: many
D: NA
J: TRBJ2-1
DNA: TGTGCCACCAGCAGAGATACGGTGGCTGAGCAGTTCTTC
CDR3: CATSRDTVAEQFF

V: TRBV20-1
size: many
D: TRBD1
J: TRBJ2-1
DNA: TGCAGTGCTACTGGGACAGGCTATCCCGATGGGCAGTTCTTC
CDR3: CSATGTGYPDGQFF

V: TRBV5-6
size: few
D: NA
J: TRBJ1-1
DNA: TGTGCCAGCAGCTTGGAAGCGAGGGTGAACACTGAAGCTTTCTTT
CDR3: CASSLEARVNTEAFF

V: TRBV7-2
size: many
D: TRBD2
J: TRBJ2-1
DNA: TGTGCCAGCAGCTTAGCGGGACTAGCGGGGAATGAGCAGTTCTTC
CDR3: CASSLAGLAGNEQFF

V: TRBV29-1
size: many
D: TRBD1
J: TRBJ1-5
DNA: TGCAGCGCCGGACAGGGAGACAATCAGCCCCAGCATTTT
CDR3: CSAGQGDNQPQHF

V: TRBV7-8
size: many
D: NA
J: TRBJ1-3
DNA: TGTGCCAGCAGCTTAGGGACCCCCGACTCTGGAAACACCATATATTTT
CDR3: CASSLGTPDSGNTIYF

V: TRBV12-3/TRBV12-4
size: NA
D: NA
J: TRBJ2-1
DNA: TGTGCCAGCAGTTTATATCGGGGGACGCACAATGAGCAGTTCTTC
CDR3: CASSLYRGTHNEQFF

V: TRBV18
size: many
D: NA
J: TRBJ2-1
DNA: TGTGCCAGCTCACCATTACAGGGTCGGAACTACAATGAGCAGTTCTTC
CDR3: CASSPLQGRNYNEQFF

V: TRBV2
size: few
D: NA
J: TRBJ2-6
DNA: TGTGCCAGCAGTCCTGGGGAACCTGGGGCCAACGTCCTGACTTTC
CDR3: CASSPGEPGANVLTF

V: TRBV7-2
size: NA
D: TRBD2
J: TRBJ2-7
DNA: TGTGCCAGCAGCGCGAGCGGGGGGTCTGCCGAGCAGTACTTC
CDR3: CASSASGGSAEQYF

V: TRBV11-3
size: many
D: TRBD1
J: TRBJ2-3
DNA: TGTGCCAGCAGCATCGGACAGGGGAAGGCAGATACGCAGTATTTT
CDR3: CASSIGQGKADTQYF

V: TRBV27
size: many
D: NA
J: TRBJ2-2
DNA: TGTGCCAGCAGTTTATTAGGGCTAGCGCTTACCGGGGAGCTGTTTTTT
CDR3: CASSLLGLALTGELFF

V: TRBV6-5
size: few
D: TRBD1
J: TRBJ2-5
DNA: TGTGCCAGCAGTTACCAGGGGACAGCAGAGACCCAGTACTTC
CDR3: CASSYQGTAETQYF

V: TRBV5-6
size: many
D: TRBD1
J: TRBJ2-2
DNA: TGTGCCAGCAGCGGGGGACAGGTGTTGAACACCGGGGAGCTGTTTTTT
CDR3: CASSGGQVLNTGELFF